Following are 19 T cell receptor beta chains from one sample sequenced in a study of spatial heterogeneity in lung cancer. Each CDR3 protein is one row after TCRdb ran MiXCR on the 5' RACE reads. The data contain tens of thousands of distinct CDR3 sequences, roughly 8% of them singletons. The time point here: sample taken at primary tumor resection. The material sequenced was PBMCs, taken at surgery. The receptors originated from a male donor with early-stage non-small cell lung cancer.

This clonotype has at least ten counts. As DNA, the CDR3 is TGTGCCAGCAGTAAGACGGAAAACTATGGCTACACCTTC. It yields the protein CASSKTENYGYTF. The chain recombines TRBV6-2 or TRBV6-3 with TRBJ1-2; no clear D gene. Germline V gene sequence: CDR1 MNHEY, CDR2 SVGEGT. With 5 bases removed from V and 2 bases from J, the gap between germline ends came to 9 bases. This CDR3 comprises 13 residues.

The J gene is TRBJ2-3, the V gene TRBV4-1, with D tentatively TRBD2 (6 bases). CDR1 is MGHRA and CDR2 is YSYEKL in the germline V gene. Trimming shortened V by 4 bases and J by 4 bases, and 9 bases separated the two germline ends. The CDR3 loop spans 13 amino acids. The CDR3 region is CASSRGLSDTQYF. The CDR3 coding sequence is TGCGCCAGCAGCCGGGGACTTTCAGATACGCAGTATTTT.

This clonotype came up a few times. The chain has TRBV30 and TRBJ2-6, with a tentative D call TRBD1 (5 bases). Per the germline V gene, CDR1 is GTSNPN and CDR2 is SVGIG (reference sequence). The CDR3 contains 16 residues. V lost 0 bases to trimming and J lost 4 bases, with 13 bases between them. The CDR3 DNA sequence: TGTGCCTGGAGTGTACTGTGGGGCCCCGGGGCCAACGTCCTGACTTTC. Protein product: CAWSVLWGPGANVLTF.

This clonotype occurred many times. This chain connects TRBV6-2 or TRBV6-3 to TRBJ2-1; D gene ambiguous. CDR1 is MNHEY, CDR2 SVGEGT, per germline. The V gene lost 1 base and the J gene lost 2 bases, with 3 bases spanning the gap. This CDR3 is built from 13 residues. The CDR3 DNA follows: TGTGCCAGCAGTTACTTAGCCTACAATGAGCAGTTCTTC. Translated, it gives CASSYLAYNEQFF.

Ten or more counts support this clonotype. This chain uses TRBV28 with TRBJ2-7; D may be TRBD1 (5 bases). V dropped 6 bases and J dropped 4 bases, with 19 bases sitting between them. This CDR3 region has 15 residues. CDR1 MDHEN and CDR2 SYDVKM come from the germline V gene. In DNA form, the CDR3 reads TGTGCCAGCAGCTTCGACCGGACACGCAGGTACGAGCAGTACTTC. Translation gives CASSFDRTRRYEQYF. The variable domain in full, completed from reference TRBV28 and TRBJ2-7, reads DVKVTQSSRYLVKRTGEKVFLECVQDMDHENMFWYRQDPGLGLRLIYFSYDVKMKEKGDIPEGYSVSREKKERFSLILESASTNQTSMYLCASSFDRTRRYEQYFGPGTRLTVT.

The chain employs TRBV12-2 and TRBJ2-3; the DNA was not used to check the table's D call, TRBD2. TRBV12-2 is designated a pseudogene. This CDR3 spans 15 amino acids. The CDR3 here is CASRPVAWECDTQYF. The CDR3 region has the DNA TGTGCAAGTCGCCCCGTAGCGTGGGAATGCGATACGCAGTATTTT.

This clonotype was detected only a few times. This chain connects TRBV7-2 to TRBJ2-3; 9 bases line up with TRBD2. The V and J ends lost 5 bases and 2 bases, in that order; junction bases with no gene match: 8. The germline V gene has CDR1 SGHTA and CDR2 FQGNSA. CDR3 length: 16 residues. This CDR3 reads CASSPPGLANTDTQYF. As DNA, the CDR3 is TGTGCCAGCAGCCCTCCGGGACTAGCCAACACAGATACGCAGTATTTT.

This clonotype showed up many times. This chain joins TRBV4-3 and TRBJ1-4, with 7 bases identical to TRBD1. Germline CDR1 reads LGHNA; CDR2 reads YSLEER. CDR3 length equals 15 residues. Losses at the gene ends were 4 bases for V and 6 bases for J; bases not matched to a gene: 8. CDR3 amino acids: CASSPLTGIDEKLFF. CDR3 coding DNA: TGCGCCAGCAGCCCCTTGACAGGGATTGATGAAAAACTGTTTTTT.

This clonotype occurred many times. The CDR3 region is CASSLGGLLGGTQYF. CDR3 in DNA: TGCGCCAGCAGCTTGGGGGGCCTCCTCGGAGGGACCCAGTACTTC. The chain is built from TRBV5-1 and TRBJ2-5; D assignment may be TRBD1 or TRBD2 (5 bases each). The CDR3 covers 15 residues. V lost 0 bases, J lost 7 bases, and 16 bases lay in between. Germline V gene lookup returns CDR1 SGHRS and CDR2 YFSETQ.

In its sample, this clonotype was seen a few times. The rearrangement links TRBV3-2 to TRBJ1-1; the DNA was not compared with TRBD1, the D call given in the table. TRBV3-2 corresponds to a pseudogene. The CDR3 contains 14 residues. The CDR3 nucleotides read TGTGCCAGCAGCCAAGAACGGGGCCACACTGAAGCTTTCTTT. This encodes CASSQERGHTEAFF.

This clonotype was picked up a small number of times. The chain is built from TRBV14 and TRBJ2-3; D may be TRBD2 (5 bases). Germline CDR1 and CDR2: SGHDN and FVKESK. Trimming took 0 bases from V and 6 from J, leaving 13 bases between them. The CDR3 covers 15 residues. The CDR3 is CASSQDLRATDTQYF. CDR3 coding DNA: TGTGCCAGCAGCCAAGATCTGAGGGCGACCGATACGCAGTATTTT.

This clonotype was found many times. Here the CDR3 reads CASSPHQGVEQFF. For the CDR3, the DNA is TGTGCCAGCAGCCCACACCAGGGGGTAGAGCAGTTCTTC. V is TRBV7-2 and J is TRBJ2-1; 7 bases agree with TRBD1. Unmatched junction bases numbered 8, after V lost 5 bases and J lost 10 bases. CDR1 SGHTA and CDR2 FQGNSA come from the germline V gene. The CDR3 sequence is 13 residues long.

This clonotype was seen many times. The V call is TRBV12-3 or TRBV12-4, the J call TRBJ1-1; D remains unclear. The V end was cut by 2 bases, the J end by 4 bases, with 14 bases between. The CDR3 is 15 amino acids. The CDR3 protein is CASSLSSRGSTEAFF. CDR3 sequence (DNA): TGTGCCAGCAGTTTATCATCCCGAGGGAGCACTGAAGCTTTCTTT.

This clonotype was observed at least ten times. The chain is built from TRBV12-3 or TRBV12-4 and TRBJ1-6; unclear D gene. With 2 bases removed from V and 8 bases from J, the gap between germline ends came to 7 bases. CDR3 length: 13 amino acids. CDR3 protein: CASSLNDYSPLHF. The CDR3 DNA sequence: TGTGCCAGCAGTTTAAATGATTATTCACCCCTCCACTTT.

In its sample, this clonotype is medium-sized. The V gene is TRBV20-1, the J gene TRBJ1-2; D not resolved. The ends were cut back, 4 bases at V and 3 bases at J, with 12 bases in the middle. Germline lookup yields CDR1 DFQATT and CDR2 SNEGSKA (reference sequence). The length of the CDR3 is 13 residues. The CDR3 loop reads CSATMEEYYGYTF. The CDR3 DNA sequence: TGCAGTGCTACCATGGAGGAGTACTATGGCTACACCTTC.

The DNA of the CDR3 is TGTGCCAGCGATGACAGGATCTATGGCTACACCTTC. It yields the protein CASDDRIYGYTF. The rearrangement joins TRBV7-9 to TRBJ1-2, with a possible D match to TRBD1 (6 bases). Germline assignment: CDR1 SEHNR and CDR2 FQNEAQ (reference sequence). The CDR3 has 12 residues. Trimming shortened V by 8 bases and J by 4 bases, and 11 bases separated the two germline ends.

This clonotype showed up many times. The chain joins TRBV2 to TRBJ1-6; TRBD1 matches at 10 bases. Germline trimming cut 6 bases from V and 9 bases from J; bases unmatched to any gene: 5. The germline V gene has CDR1 SNHLY and CDR2 FYNNEI. CDR3 length equals 14 residues. The CDR3 DNA reads as TGTGCCAGCAGATTAAGGACAGGGGGTTCACCCCTCCACTTT. It yields the protein CASRLRTGGSPLHF.

The rearrangement links TRBV7-3 to TRBJ2-3; TRBD2 matches 8 bases. This CDR3 comprises 15 residues. V dropped 3 bases and J dropped 3; count of bases not matched to a gene: 5. The V gene's germline CDR1 is SGHTA and CDR2 FQGTGA. The CDR3 DNA reads TGTGCCAGCAGCTTGCTCGGGGGGGCAACAGATACGCAGTATTTT. Translation: CASSLLGGATDTQYF.

Ten or more counts support this clonotype. V usage is TRBV25-1 and J usage is TRBJ2-2, with no clear D. The CDR3 is 14 residues long. Germline assignment: CDR1 MGHDK and CDR2 SYGVNS. Trimming pared 6 bases from V and 0 bases from J, leaving 8 bases between. The CDR3 here is CASSPLPNTGELFF. The CDR3 DNA follows: TGTGCCAGCAGCCCCCTTCCGAACACCGGGGAGCTGTTTTTT.